This T cell receptor (beta chain) is drawn from a study of blood T cell repertoires in COVID-19. The protocol was immunoSEQ multiplex PCR, while the TCRdb copy is restricted to in-frame clones and leaves out a portion. The sample has fewer than 400,000 clones, over 80% seen once; the top ten hold about 9.8%. The CDR3 extends over 14 amino acids. In germline, CDR1 is LGHNA, CDR2 YSLEER. The V end lost 4 bases, the J end lost 1 base, and 11 bases lay between the germline ends. The V and J genes are TRBV4-3 and TRBJ2-7; D not certain. Sequenced sample: PBMCs or T cells enriched from blood (not recorded which). This clonotype was sampled from a woman between 18 and 29 years old who had recovered from COVID-19. The CDR3 here is CASSPRHSSYEQYF. As DNA, the CDR3 is TGCGCCAGCAGCCCGAGACATTCTTCCTACGAGCAGTACTTC.